This T cell receptor (beta chain) was sequenced for a study of blood T cell repertoires in COVID-19. Study overall: The analysed material was cDNA or gDNA that came from T cells, B-cell-depleted T cells, or PBMCs.

V trimming: 0 bases; J trimming: 8 bases; junction bases outside the gene matches: 8. This CDR3 has 15 amino acids. Germline V gives CDR1 SGDLS, CDR2 YYNGEE. Sequencing used immunoSEQ multiplex PCR; TCRdb keeps in-frame clones, though not all of them. Of 350,000 to 450,000 clones in the sample, approximately 86% were seen once. The J gene is TRBJ1-2, the V gene TRBV9; 9 positions match TRBD1. Source material: peripheral blood. The sequence was collected from a woman aged 60-70 years with COVID-19, enrolled during active disease. The CDR3 spells CASSVEYRGRRGYTF. The CDR3, as DNA: TGTGCCAGCAGCGTAGAGTACAGGGGGCGAAGGGGCTACACCTTC.